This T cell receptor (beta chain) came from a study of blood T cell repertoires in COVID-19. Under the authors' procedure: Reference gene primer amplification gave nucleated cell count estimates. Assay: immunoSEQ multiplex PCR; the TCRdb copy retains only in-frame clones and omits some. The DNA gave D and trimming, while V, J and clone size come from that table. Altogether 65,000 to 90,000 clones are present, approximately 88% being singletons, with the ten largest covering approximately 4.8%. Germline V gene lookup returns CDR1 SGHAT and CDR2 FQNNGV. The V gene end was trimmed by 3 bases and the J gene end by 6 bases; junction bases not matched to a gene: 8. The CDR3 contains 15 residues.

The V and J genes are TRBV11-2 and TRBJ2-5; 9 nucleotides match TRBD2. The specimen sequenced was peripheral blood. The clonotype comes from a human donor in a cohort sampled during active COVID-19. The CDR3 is CASSFGSGGTKTQYF. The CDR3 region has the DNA TGTGCCAGCAGCTTTGGTAGCGGGGGAACAAAGACCCAGTACTTC.